The 32 T cell receptor beta chains in this list originate from one sample, sequenced in a study of vaccination and CD4 T cells after COVID-19. Treatment in this sample: roughly ten-day PBMC culture with coronavirus spike peptide pools or control peptides (ViraFEST assay). No antigen has been assigned to these receptors. At the Johns Hopkins FTIC core, DNA taken from cultured CD4+ T cells was sequenced by way of the Oncomine TCR Beta short-read assay. One entry per CDR3 protein results from TCRdb running MiXCR on the PCR reads. The table shows more than 14,000 distinct CDR3 sequences, with roughly two fifths occurring only once. The sample was CD4+ T cells from blood, cultured in vitro. These receptors all come from a human donor who had recovered from COVID-19.

V usage is TRBV6-4 and J usage is TRBJ2-1; possible D gene TRBD2, 5 bases. This CDR3 region has 15 residues. Between the trimmed V and J ends, which lost 2 bases and 8 bases, there was a span of 16 bases. CDR1 MRHNA and CDR2 SNTAGT come from the germline V gene. CDR3 sequence: CASSDLNSNGDEQFF. The CDR3 coding sequence is TGTGCCAGCAGTGACCTTAATTCCAACGGGGATGAGCAGTTCTTC.

This chain uses TRBV7-2 with TRBJ2-1; 7 bases match TRBD1. CDR1 and CDR2 (germline): SGHTA, FQGNSA. Losses at the gene ends were 3 bases for V and 6 bases for J; bases not matched to a gene: 8. The CDR3 has 15 amino acids. This chain's CDR3 is CASSFSRGLGNEQFF. The DNA of the CDR3 is TGTGCCAGCAGCTTTAGTAGGGGGCTCGGCAATGAGCAGTTCTTC. The full variable domain, completed using reference TRBV7-2 and TRBJ2-1, is GAGVSQSPSNKVTEKGKDVELRCDPISGHTALYWYRQSLGQGLEFLIYFQGNSAPDKSGLPSDRFSAERTGGSVSTLTIQRTQQEDSAVYLCASSFSRGLGNEQFFGPGTRLTVL.

The chain carries TRBV20-1 and TRBJ1-5; D not certain. The CDR3 is 14 amino acids. Trimming left V 2 bases short and J 0 bases short, with 8 bases between. Per the germline V gene, CDR1 is DFQATT and CDR2 is SNEGSKA (reference sequence). The CDR3 region has the DNA TGCAGTGCTAGATACGGGAATAGCAATCAGCCCCAGCATTTT. It specifies CSARYGNSNQPQHF.

The chain combines TRBV20-1 with TRBJ1-1, with 9 bases lining up with TRBD1. The CDR3 is 14 amino acids. Germline values: CDR1 DFQATT, CDR2 SNEGSKA (reference sequence). Trimming took 0 bases from V and 5 from J; bases not matched to a gene: 4. The CDR3 here is CSARDGQGRTEAFF. CDR3 nucleotide sequence: TGCAGTGCTAGAGACGGACAGGGGAGGACTGAAGCTTTCTTT.

The chain uses TRBV12-3 or TRBV12-4 and TRBJ1-2; tentative D call: TRBD1 (6 bases). V was pared by 7 bases and J by 4 bases, with 22 bases between. The CDR3 is 16 amino acids. CDR3 DNA sequence: TGTGCCAGCACCTCCTGGGGCCTGGGAGGGGGCTATGGCTACACCTTC. Its translation: CASTSWGLGGGYGYTF.

This clonotype was picked up a small number of times. The V and J genes are TRBV19 and TRBJ1-2; 7 bases match TRBD1. In germline, CDR1 is LNHDA, CDR2 SQIVND (reference sequence). The V and J ends lost 4 bases and 3 bases, in that order; junction bases with no gene match: 2. The CDR3 length is 13 residues. The CDR3 sequence is CASSTGQHYGYTF. CDR3 sequence (DNA): TGTGCCAGTAGTACGGGACAGCACTATGGCTACACCTTC.

The genes are TRBV9 and TRBJ2-3; D unclear. This CDR3 contains 13 residues. Germline V gene data show CDR1 as SGDLS and CDR2 as YYNGEE. V lost 0 bases and J lost 6, with 8 bases in between. Written as DNA, the CDR3 is TGTGCCAGCAGCGTAGTAATGTCTGATACGCAGTATTTT. Translated: CASSVVMSDTQYF.

The J gene is TRBJ1-2, the V gene TRBV2; D ambiguous. Germline CDR1 is SNHLY and CDR2 is FYNNEI. The CDR3 is 12 residues long. The V end was cut by 6 bases, the J end by 7 bases, with 12 bases between. The CDR3 is CASRTLTFGYTF. Here the CDR3 DNA reads TGTGCCAGCAGAACATTGACATTTGGCTACACCTTC.

The chain couples TRBV27 to TRBJ2-7; D is possibly TRBD1 or TRBD2 (5 bases each). The V end lost 6 bases, the J end lost 6 bases, and 18 bases lay between the germline ends. The CDR3 has 14 residues. The germline V gene encodes CDR1 MNHEY and CDR2 SMNVEV (reference sequence). The CDR3: CASSRTGRSFEQYF. The CDR3 coding sequence is TGTGCCAGCAGCCGCACGGGACGGTCTTTCGAGCAGTACTTC.

This chain links TRBV6-1 with TRBJ2-3; 15 bases agree with TRBD2. With 5 bases clipped from V and 7 bases from J, the junction kept 16 bases outside the gene matches. CDR3 length: 19 residues. Germline assignment: CDR1 MNHNS and CDR2 SASEGT. The CDR3 bases are TGTGCCAGCAGTCCGGGACTAGCGGGGGGAGGAAGGAGTCCCAATACGCAGTATTTT. It is translated as CASSPGLAGGGRSPNTQYF.

This clonotype was detected only a few times. The rearrangement uses TRBV7-9 and TRBJ1-5; 9 positions match TRBD1. The V segment lost 4 bases and the J segment 6 bases; nucleotides outside the gene matches: 4. The CDR3 totals 14 residues. Germline CDR1 SEHNR, CDR2 FQNEAQ (reference sequence). Here the CDR3 reads CASSSNRGPQPQHF. As DNA, the CDR3 is TGTGCCAGCAGCTCAAACAGGGGGCCTCAGCCCCAGCATTTT. Full variable domain (missing parts from reference TRBV7-9 and TRBJ1-5): DTGVSQNPRHKITKRGQNVTFRCDPISEHNRLYWYRQTLGQGPEFLTYFQNEAQLEKSRLLSDRFSAERPKGSFSTLEIQRTEQGDSAMYLCASSSNRGPQPQHFGDGTRLSIL.

V usage is TRBV19 and J usage is TRBJ1-2; D might be TRBD1 (5 bases). Germline V gene lookup returns CDR1 LNHDA and CDR2 SQIVND (reference sequence). The CDR3 extends over 12 amino acids. Trimming took 3 bases from V and 8 from J, leaving 10 bases between them. As DNA, the CDR3 is TGTGCCAGTAGTATCCCAGGGTCCGGCTACACCTTC. Its protein is CASSIPGSGYTF.

The CDR3 sequence is CASSLMGEDTQYF. The CDR3 DNA follows: TGTGCCAGCAGTTTAATGGGGGAAGATACGCAGTATTTT. The chain joins TRBV27 to TRBJ2-3, with D possibly called TRBD1 or TRBD2 (5 bases each). Trimming took off 2 bases at V and 5 bases at J, with 8 bases between the two ends. CDR1 MNHEY and CDR2 SMNVEV come from the germline V gene (reference sequence). This CDR3 has 13 amino acids.

This chain connects TRBV20-1 to TRBJ2-1; TRBD2 agrees at 13 bases. The CDR3 has 15 amino acids. The germline V gene has CDR1 DFQATT and CDR2 SNEGSKA (reference sequence). Trimming removed 5 bases from V and 4 bases from J; junction bases left unmatched: 5. In DNA, the CDR3 is TGCAGTGCTCCACTAGCGGGAGGGCTTTACAATGAGCAGTTCTTC. Its protein is CSAPLAGGLYNEQFF.

The table lists this clonotype with a count of one. The chain recombines TRBV6-2 or TRBV6-3 with TRBJ2-3; 11 positions agree with TRBD2. Germline V CDR1 and CDR2: MNHEY, SVGEGT. Trimming took 5 bases from V and 15 from J; bases not matched to a gene: 7. This CDR3 comprises 12 residues. The CDR3 nucleotides are TGTGCCAGCAGTGCAACTAGCGGGAGTCCCTATTTT. Translation gives CASSATSGSPYF.

This sequence joins TRBV12-3 or TRBV12-4 and TRBJ2-1; TRBD2 agrees at 9 bases. The junction had 4 bases not matched to a gene; V was cut back by 5 bases and J by 5 bases. The CDR3 loop spans 14 amino acids. The CDR3 protein is CASSGGLANNEQFF. CDR3 bases: TGTGCCAGCAGTGGGGGACTAGCTAACAATGAGCAGTTCTTC.

This clonotype was seen more than once but under ten times. V is TRBV6-1 and J is TRBJ2-3; D ambiguous. Germline CDR1 is MNHNS and CDR2 is SASEGT. CDR3 length equals 13 residues. The V end was cut by 7 bases, the J end by 1 base, with 9 bases between. CDR3: CASTWTRTDTQYF. CDR3 in DNA: TGTGCCAGCACCTGGACCCGCACAGATACGCAGTATTTT.

This clonotype was seen once. The chain recombines TRBV10-1 with TRBJ1-1; 7 bases map to TRBD1. V trimming: 9 bases; J trimming: 12 bases; junction bases outside the gene matches: 13. CDR1 is WNHNN and CDR2 is SYGVQD in the germline V gene (reference sequence). CDR3 length equals 12 residues. CDR3: CASNNPGQRTFF. As DNA, the CDR3 is TGCGCCAGTAACAACCCGGGACAGAGAACTTTCTTT.

The chain couples TRBV2 to TRBJ2-2; no reliable D call. Germline CDR1 and CDR2: SNHLY and FYNNEI. Trimming took 3 bases from V and 2 from J, leaving 1 base between them. The CDR3 is 12 amino acids. The CDR3 sequence: CASSDNTGELFF. DNA of the CDR3: TGTGCCAGCAGTGATAACACCGGGGAGCTGTTTTTT.

The chain has TRBV19 and TRBJ2-1, with TRBD2 matching 9 bases. CDR1 is LNHDA and CDR2 is SQIVND in the germline V gene (reference sequence). V gave up 4 bases and J gave up 5 bases; unmatched junction bases: 6. The CDR3 is made up of 15 amino acids. The CDR3: CASSTAGGKHNEQFF. CDR3 nucleotides: TGTGCCAGTAGTACAGCGGGGGGCAAACACAATGAGCAGTTCTTC.

This clonotype was picked up a small number of times. V gene TRBV12-3 or TRBV12-4 combines with J gene TRBJ2-5; 12 bases match TRBD2. This CDR3 comprises 16 residues. With V trimmed by 6 bases and J by 1 base, 6 bases remained unmatched. The CDR3 spells CASSPLAGGAQETQYF. CDR3 DNA sequence: TGTGCCAGCAGCCCACTAGCGGGAGGCGCCCAAGAGACCCAGTACTTC.

CDR3 nucleotide sequence: TGTGCCAGTAGTATAATGTTAAGCGGGAGGTCAGGCAATGAGCAGTTCTTC. It translates to CASSIMLSGRSGNEQFF. The chain has TRBV19 and TRBJ2-1; the match to TRBD2 covers 9 bases. The length of the CDR3 is 17 residues. Germline lookup yields CDR1 LNHDA and CDR2 SQIVND (reference sequence). Trimming cost V 2 bases and J 6 bases; bases outside gene matches: 11.

This chain joins TRBV24-1 and TRBJ1-1, with D uncertain. With 5 bases removed from V and 1 base from J, the gap between germline ends came to 10 bases. The V gene's germline CDR1 is KGHDR and CDR2 SFDVKD. CDR3 length equals 14 residues. The CDR3: CATSAQPPNTEAFF. The CDR3 DNA reads as TGTGCCACCAGTGCTCAACCACCGAACACTGAAGCTTTCTTT.

This clonotype was detected only a few times. The V and J genes are TRBV6-1 and TRBJ1-6; the match to TRBD1 covers 7 bases. Trimming took 10 bases from V and 3 from J; bases not matched to a gene: 9. This CDR3 spans 15 amino acids. CDR1 is MNHNS and CDR2 is SASEGT in the germline V gene. CDR3 protein: CATKGGGSYNSPLHF. In DNA form, the CDR3 reads TGTGCCACCAAGGGAGGGGGCAGCTATAATTCACCCCTCCACTTT.

The rearrangement uses TRBV6-1 and TRBJ1-2, with D uncertain. The germline V and J ends were trimmed by 6 bases and 7 bases, with 12 bases remaining between them. This CDR3 has 12 amino acids. CDR1 is MNHNS and CDR2 is SASEGT in the germline V gene. The CDR3 DNA reads TGTGCCAGCAGGGACGCGCCTGGTGGCTACACCTTC. Translated, it gives CASRDAPGGYTF.

This chain links TRBV24-1 with TRBJ1-1; maybe TRBD1 (6 bases). Germline V lookup: CDR1 KGHDR, CDR2 SFDVKD. V was cut by 3 bases and J by 6 bases, with 10 bases left in between. The CDR3 is 13 amino acids. The CDR3 reads CATSDPGEPEAFF. The CDR3 nucleotides are TGTGCCACCAGTGATCCAGGGGAACCTGAAGCTTTCTTT.

The chain has TRBV6-1 and TRBJ2-1, with TRBD1 as a possible D gene (7 bases). Germline CDR1 is MNHNS and CDR2 is SASEGT. The CDR3 runs to 15 residues. Trimming took 7 bases from V and 4 from J, leaving 17 bases between them. The CDR3 spells CASIRGDSPYNEQFF. The CDR3 DNA follows: TGTGCCAGCATAAGGGGGGACAGCCCTTACAATGAGCAGTTCTTC.

This chain connects TRBV6-1 to TRBJ2-1; TRBD1 matches at 7 bases. Trimming removed 7 bases from V and 6 bases from J; junction bases left unmatched: 15. The CDR3 is 16 residues long. Germline CDR1 reads MNHNS; CDR2 reads SASEGT. The CDR3 DNA follows: TGTGCCAGCACCGAACAGGGGTCAATAGAAGGCAATGAGCAGTTCTTC. Protein sequence: CASTEQGSIEGNEQFF.

This chain joins TRBV29-1 and TRBJ1-1, with D possibly TRBD1 on 6 matching bases. V lost 4 bases, J lost 1 base, and 10 bases lay in between. The CDR3 is made up of 13 amino acids. The germline CDR1 and CDR2 sequences are SQVTM and ANQGSEA. In DNA form, the CDR3 reads TGCAGCGTTGGAATACAGGGGAACACTGAAGCTTTCTTT. The encoded protein is CSVGIQGNTEAFF.

The rearrangement joins TRBV12-3 or TRBV12-4 to TRBJ2-7; possibly TRBD2 for D (5 bases). Trimming took off 0 bases at V and 7 bases at J, with 10 bases between the two ends. The CDR3 covers 13 residues. The CDR3 nucleotides are TGTGCCAGCAGTTTAGCGGGAGTGGGGGAGCAGTACTTC. It codes for CASSLAGVGEQYF.

The rearrangement joins TRBV24-1 to TRBJ1-2; 7 nucleotides align to TRBD1. V shed 3 bases, J shed 8 bases, and the junction held 8 bases outside the gene matches. CDR3 size: 14 residues. Germline lookup yields CDR1 KGHDR and CDR2 SFDVKD. The CDR3 reads CATSDPGQAQGYTF. The DNA for the CDR3 is TGTGCCACCAGTGATCCCGGACAGGCTCAAGGCTACACCTTC.

This clonotype has more than one count but fewer than ten. The J gene is TRBJ2-7, the V gene TRBV12-3 or TRBV12-4; TRBD1 matches at 8 bases. J gave up 3 bases and V 4 bases, and 11 bases lay outside the gene matches. The CDR3 totals 16 residues. CDR3 in amino acids: CASSSSPGQGYYEQYF. Here the CDR3 DNA reads TGTGCCAGCAGTTCATCCCCCGGACAGGGTTACTACGAGCAGTACTTC.